A selection of T cell receptor beta chains follows, all from one sample in a study of identical twins. TCRdb reprocessed the 5' RACE reads via MiXCR and lists one record per CDR3 protein. Of roughly 700,000 distinct CDR3 sequences in the sample, 8.6% are singletons; the top ten hold 0.85% to 1%. The data also belong to a second study, concerning yellow fever vaccine responses in identical twins.

The specimen was PBMCs. The receptors stem from a woman aged 18-35 years in good health. Each CDR3 is given without its conserved first and last residue. The order of the fields is J gene, V gene, CDR3 protein.

>TRBJ2-1|TRBV5-1
ASQAGAGNEQF
>TRBJ2-7|TRBV27
ASSLGREYEQY
>TRBJ2-5|TRBV7-8
ASSSGLAGGLSTQY
>TRBJ2-3|TRBV5-1
ASSQIQGTDTQY
>TRBJ2-5|TRBV12-5
ASGFTPSGGFCETQY
>TRBJ2-3|TRBV18
ASSPLLFAGGIPNGTDTQY
>TRBJ1-2|TRBV21-1
ASSVGTPEYGYT
>TRBJ2-1|TRBV5-1
ASSREYNEQF
>TRBJ2-3|TRBV20-1
SARGLAGVFTDTQY
>TRBJ2-7|TRBV20-1
SAPGRAYEQY
>TRBJ2-7|TRBV7-9
ASSPPDIPGEQY
>TRBJ2-1|TRBV30
AWSVRLAGGNEQF